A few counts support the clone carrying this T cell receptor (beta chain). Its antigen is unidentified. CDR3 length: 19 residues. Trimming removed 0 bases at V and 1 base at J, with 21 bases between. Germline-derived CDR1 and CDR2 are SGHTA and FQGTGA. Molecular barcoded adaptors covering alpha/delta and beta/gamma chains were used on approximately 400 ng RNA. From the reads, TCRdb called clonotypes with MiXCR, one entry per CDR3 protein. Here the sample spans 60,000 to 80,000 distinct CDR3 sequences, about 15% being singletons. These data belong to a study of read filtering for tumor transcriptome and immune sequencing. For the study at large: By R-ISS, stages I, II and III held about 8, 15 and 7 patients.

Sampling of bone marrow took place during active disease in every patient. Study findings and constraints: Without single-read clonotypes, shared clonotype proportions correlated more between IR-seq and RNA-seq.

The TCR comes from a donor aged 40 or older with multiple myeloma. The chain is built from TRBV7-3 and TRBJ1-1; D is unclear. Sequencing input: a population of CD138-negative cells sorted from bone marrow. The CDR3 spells CASSLTARRPDGSNTEAFF. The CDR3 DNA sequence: TGTGCCAGCAGCTTAACGGCCCGGCGGCCGGACGGGTCGAACACTGAAGCTTTCTTT. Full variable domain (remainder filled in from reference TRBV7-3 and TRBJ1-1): GAGVSQTPSNKVTEKGKYVELRCDPISGHTALYWYRQSLGQGPEFLIYFQGTGAADDSGLPNDRFFAVRPEGSVSTLKIQRTERGDSAVYLCASSLTARRPDGSNTEAFFGQGTRLTVV.